This passage covers 27 T cell receptor beta chains from one sample sequenced in a study of blood T cell repertoires in COVID-19. The data were produced by immunoSEQ multiplex PCR, yet TCRdb's version contains in-frame clones alone and is incomplete. This table has some 150,000 clones, about three quarters appearing once. Sequencing was done on a sample of PBMCs or T cells enriched from blood (not recorded which). The source of these receptors is a woman in her forties or fifties who had recovered from COVID-19.

The J gene is TRBJ2-1, the V gene TRBV6-5; the D gene is possibly TRBD2 (6 bases). V was pared by 6 bases and J by 4 bases, with 10 bases between. CDR1 is MNHEY, CDR2 SVGAGI, per germline. The CDR3 consists of 13 residues. CDR3 sequence: CASSGTLYNEQFF. The CDR3 nucleotides are TGTGCCAGCAGCGGGACTCTATACAATGAGCAGTTCTTC.

This clone was observed a single time. The chain has TRBV11-2 and TRBJ2-7; 12 bases line up with TRBD1. The germline CDR1 and CDR2 sequences are SGHAT and FQNNGV. Unmatched junction bases numbered 9, after V lost 5 bases and J lost 4 bases. There are 16 residues in the CDR3. CDR3 region: CASSQWSGQGAYEQYF. CDR3 nucleotide sequence: TGTGCCAGCAGCCAGTGGTCGGGACAGGGGGCATACGAGCAGTACTTC.

This chain uses TRBV2 with TRBJ2-7; the D gene is possibly TRBD2 (5 bases). Germline CDR1 SNHLY, CDR2 FYNNEI. V gave up 6 bases and J gave up 4 bases, with 7 bases separating them. The CDR3 extends over 11 amino acids. CDR3: CASRGAYEQYF. CDR3 DNA sequence: TGTGCCAGCAGGGGAGCGTACGAGCAGTACTTC.

The chain joins TRBV2 to TRBJ2-4, with a tentative D call TRBD1 (6 bases). V lost 5 bases and J 15 bases, leaving 20 bases between the germline ends. CDR1 and CDR2 (germline): SNHLY, FYNNEI. CDR3 length: 13 residues. CDR3 DNA: TGTGCCAGCAGTTTTCAGCCGGGACAACTCCCGTACTTC. As protein: CASSFQPGQLPYF.

This chain links TRBV13 with TRBJ2-1; D remains ambiguous. The germline CDR1 and CDR2 sequences are PRHDT and FYEKMQ (reference sequence). The CDR3 length is 15 residues. V lost 5 bases and J lost 2, with 13 bases in between. The CDR3 spells CASSRRPQAYNEQFF. For the CDR3, the DNA is TGTGCCAGCAGCCGCCGGCCCCAGGCCTACAATGAGCAGTTCTTC.

The chain carries TRBV1 and TRBJ2-5; no check of the table's D call, TRBD2, against the DNA was made. TRBV1 is noted as a pseudogene. There are 20 residues in the CDR3. The chain's CDR3 is CTSSQVWTSGRHFEEETQYF. The CDR3 DNA reads TGCACCAGCAGCCAAGTTTGGACTAGCGGGAGACACTTCGAGGAGGAGACCCAGTACTTC.

This rearrangement joins TRBV4-2 to TRBJ1-1, with a possible D match to TRBD1 (6 bases). V lost 0 bases and J 10 bases, leaving 27 bases between the germline ends. The CDR3 runs to 18 residues. Germline CDR1 LGHNA, CDR2 YNFKEQ. The CDR3 reads CASSQDDNGAGAGVRAFF. The CDR3 DNA reads as TGTGCCAGCAGCCAAGACGATAACGGAGCAGGGGCCGGGGTTAGAGCTTTCTTT.

The CDR3 here is CASSQDHGAANSPLHF. CDR3 nucleotide sequence: TGTGCCAGCAGCCAAGATCATGGGGCAGCTAATTCACCCCTCCACTTT. The V and J genes are TRBV3-1 (or the pseudogene TRBV3-2) and TRBJ1-6; TRBD1 might be the D (5 bases). Germline V lookup: CDR1 LGHDT, CDR2 YNNKEL (reference sequence). The V and J ends lost 0 bases and 6 bases respectively, with 12 bases between them. The CDR3 is 16 amino acids.

This clone was observed a few times. The chain couples TRBV2 to TRBJ2-7; D ambiguous. The ends were cut back, 3 bases at V and 5 bases at J, with 8 bases in the middle. The CDR3 extends over 12 amino acids. Germline V gene lookup returns CDR1 SNHLY and CDR2 FYNNEI. CDR3 in DNA: TGTGCCAGCAGTGAGAGCAGGAACGAGCAGTACTTC. This encodes CASSESRNEQYF.

CDR3 nucleotide sequence: TGTGCCAGCAAATTCACTAGCGGGAGGGCGGAGCAGTTCTTC. Translating gives CASKFTSGRAEQFF. V gene TRBV28 combines with J gene TRBJ2-1, with TRBD2 identical over 13 bases. The V segment lost 7 bases and the J segment 10 bases; nucleotides outside the gene matches: 7. CDR1 is MDHEN, CDR2 SYDVKM, per germline. This CDR3 spans 14 amino acids.

The V and J genes are TRBV7-2 and TRBJ2-1; D remains unclear. The CDR3 is made up of 14 amino acids. CDR1 is SGHTA and CDR2 is FQGNSA in the germline V gene. The ends were cut back, 1 base at V and 10 bases at J, with 14 bases in the middle. The CDR3 nucleotides are TGTGCCAGCAGCTTAGTACCCCCGTTCGGGGAGCAGTTCTTC. Translation gives CASSLVPPFGEQFF.

The V call is TRBV6-5, the J call TRBJ1-6; D is undetermined. This CDR3 is built from 15 residues. V was trimmed by 6 bases and J by 0 bases, leaving 9 bases between them. Germline CDR1 is MNHEY and CDR2 is SVGAGI. Here the CDR3 reads CASRPESSYNSPLHF. The CDR3 nucleotides are TGTGCCAGCAGGCCGGAGAGCTCCTATAATTCACCCCTCCACTTT.

V and J are TRBV5-4 and TRBJ2-2, with 13 bases aligning to TRBD2. The CDR3 runs to 16 residues. CDR1 is SGHNT and CDR2 is YYREEE in the germline V gene (reference sequence). With 0 bases clipped from V and 6 bases from J, the junction kept 2 bases outside the gene matches. This CDR3 is CASSLDGTSGAGELFF. CDR3 coding DNA: TGTGCCAGCAGCTTGGATGGGACTAGCGGGGCCGGGGAGCTGTTTTTT. Combining the CDR3 with reference TRBV5-4 and TRBJ2-2 gives the whole variable domain ETGVTQSPTHLIKTRGQQVTLRCSSQSGHNTVSWYQQALGQGPQFIFQYYREEENGRGNFPPRFSGLQFPNYSSELNVNALELDDSALYLCASSLDGTSGAGELFFGEGSRLTVL.

V usage is TRBV28 and J usage is TRBJ1-4; 7 bases are shared with TRBD1. This CDR3 has 19 amino acids. Trimming cost V 4 bases and J 8 bases; bases outside gene matches: 22. Germline loops: CDR1 MDHEN, CDR2 SYDVKM. The CDR3 loop is CASSSYSPGTEHGGEKLFF. The CDR3 DNA reads TGTGCCAGCAGTTCCTATAGTCCAGGGACAGAGCACGGGGGAGAAAAACTGTTTTTT.

This chain joins TRBV6-2 or TRBV6-3 and TRBJ2-3; 10 bases align to TRBD2. Unmatched junction bases numbered 7, after V lost 7 bases and J lost 3 bases. The germline V gene encodes CDR1 MNHEY and CDR2 SVGEGT. CDR3 length equals 15 residues. CDR3 residues: CASTPGLAKTDTQYF. Written as DNA, the CDR3 is TGTGCCAGCACCCCGGGACTAGCGAAAACAGATACGCAGTATTTT.

This clone has just a few counts. The chain has TRBV19 and TRBJ2-1; perhaps TRBD2 as D (7 bases). This CDR3 spans 14 amino acids. Per the germline V gene, CDR1 is LNHDA and CDR2 is SQIVND (reference sequence). Trimming pared 0 bases from V and 8 bases from J, leaving 11 bases between. DNA of the CDR3: TGTGCCAGTAGTATAGACGGGGGGCTCGATGAGCAGTTCTTC. Translation gives CASSIDGGLDEQFF.

This chain uses TRBV30 with TRBJ2-7, with 10 bases lining up with TRBD1. Germline V gene sequence: CDR1 GTSNPN, CDR2 SVGIG (reference sequence). The CDR3 extends over 15 amino acids. The V gene end was trimmed by 5 bases and the J gene end by 5 bases; junction bases not matched to a gene: 12. CDR3 residues: CAWAPLGTGVDEQYF. As DNA, the CDR3 is TGTGCCTGGGCTCCCCTCGGGACAGGGGTGGACGAGCAGTACTTC. The full variable domain, with the rest looked up from reference TRBV30 and TRBJ2-7, is SQTIHQWPATLVQPVGSPLSLECTVEGTSNPNLYWYRQAAGRGLQLLFYSVGIGQISSEVPQNLSASRPQDRQFILSSKKLLLSDSGFYLCAWAPLGTGVDEQYFGPGTRLTVT.

CDR3 region: CASSLMNRGGFSDTQYF. DNA for the CDR3: TGTGCCAGCAGCTTAATGAATCGGGGTGGATTCTCAGATACGCAGTATTTT. The rearrangement uses TRBV11-2 and TRBJ2-3; TRBD2 is a possible D gene (5 bases). The CDR3 spans 17 residues. Germline-derived CDR1 and CDR2 are SGHAT and FQNNGV. Trimming removed 2 bases at V and 4 bases at J, with 19 bases between.

CDR3 bases: TGTGCCAGCAGCCAAGACAGGGCCGGTGAAGCTTTCTTT. Residues: CASSQDRAGEAFF. This chain links TRBV14 with TRBJ1-1; a possible D gene is TRBD1 (5 bases). Trimming left V 0 bases short and J 7 bases short, with 9 bases between. In germline, CDR1 is SGHDN, CDR2 FVKESK. CDR3 length equals 13 residues.

V is TRBV19 and J is TRBJ2-1; 9 bases fit TRBD1. CDR1 LNHDA and CDR2 SQIVND come from the germline V gene (reference sequence). The CDR3 spans 15 residues. J gave up 10 bases and V 5 bases, and 12 bases lay outside the gene matches. CDR3 residues: CASSRTGGGLLEQFF. The CDR3 DNA reads as TGTGCCAGTAGTCGCACAGGGGGCGGACTCTTGGAGCAGTTCTTC.

The chain uses TRBV25-1 and TRBJ1-5, with no clear D. Germline assignment: CDR1 MGHDK and CDR2 SYGVNS. The CDR3 extends over 16 amino acids. V was shortened by 2 bases and J by 7 bases, with 18 bases between the two germline ends. The CDR3 DNA reads TGTGCCAGCAGTGAACATCGGGTCCCAAAAGAGCAGCCCCAGCATTTT. Protein product: CASSEHRVPKEQPQHF.

The rearrangement joins TRBV9 to TRBJ2-1; perhaps TRBD1 as D (6 bases). The CDR3 is 14 residues long. Per germline, CDR1 SGDLS and CDR2 YYNGEE. With 1 base removed from V and 6 bases from J, the gap between germline ends came to 11 bases. DNA of the CDR3: TGTGCCAGCAGCGTACTTGCAGGGGTCAATGAGCAGTTCTTC. Protein product: CASSVLAGVNEQFF.

V is TRBV11-2 and J is TRBJ1-4; 7 positions agree with TRBD1. The CDR3 totals 16 residues. The V gene's germline CDR1 is SGHAT and CDR2 FQNNGV. Unmatched junction bases numbered 10, after V lost 4 bases and J lost 5 bases. CDR3 coding DNA: TGTGCCAGCAGCTCGTTTGGACAGGCTGGGAATGAAAAACTGTTTTTT. Its translation is CASSSFGQAGNEKLFF.

J is TRBJ2-1 and V is TRBV25-1; the match to TRBD2 covers 10 bases. Germline V gene data show CDR1 as MGHDK and CDR2 as SYGVNS. V lost 1 base to trimming and J lost 1 base; unmatched junction nucleotides: 1. This CDR3 has 16 amino acids. Here the CDR3 reads CASSEFSGRSYNEQFF. The DNA of the CDR3 is TGTGCCAGCAGTGAATTTAGCGGGAGGTCCTACAATGAGCAGTTCTTC. Full variable domain (rest looked up from reference TRBV25-1 and TRBJ2-1): EADIYQTPRYLVIGTGKKITLECSQTMGHDKMYWYQQDPGMELHLIHYSYGVNSTEKGDLSSESTVSRIRTEHFPLTLESARPSHTSQYLCASSEFSGRSYNEQFFGPGTRLTVL.

This clone was counted a few times. The rearrangement links TRBV18 to TRBJ2-3; TRBD2 is a possible D gene (5 bases). This CDR3 is built from 15 residues. CDR1 is KGHSH, CDR2 LQKENI, per germline. V lost 4 bases and J 4 bases, leaving 15 bases between the germline ends. The CDR3 region has the DNA TGTGCCAGCTCACTCCTAGGCCTCGGGGCAGATACGCAGTATTTT. The encoded protein is CASSLLGLGADTQYF.

The rearrangement links TRBV9 to TRBJ1-3; D unclear. V lost 0 bases, J lost 0 bases, and 7 bases lay in between. The CDR3 length is 15 residues. In germline, CDR1 is SGDLS, CDR2 YYNGEE. CDR3 protein: CASSVDGGSGNTIYF. The CDR3 DNA sequence: TGTGCCAGCAGCGTAGACGGAGGCTCTGGAAACACCATATATTTT. Full variable domain (outside the CDR3, taken from reference TRBV9 and TRBJ1-3): DSGVTQTPKHLITATGQRVTLRCSPRSGDLSVYWYQQSLDQGLQFLIQYYNGEERAKGNILERFSAQQFPDLHSELNLSSLELGDSALYFCASSVDGGSGNTIYFGEGSWLTVV.

The gene calls are TRBV7-2 and TRBJ1-1, with D maybe TRBD1 (5 bases). V was trimmed by 5 bases and J by 0 bases, leaving 22 bases between them. Per germline, CDR1 SGHTA and CDR2 FQGNSA. The CDR3 runs 18 residues. The CDR3 DNA follows: TGTGCCAGCAGCCTTAGGCCCGCGGTGGGGGGTTTGAACACTGAAGCTTTCTTT. As protein: CASSLRPAVGGLNTEAFF.